This T cell receptor beta chain emerged from a study of long-term antiretroviral therapy in people with HIV. The authors ran the immunoSEQ assay, v3.0, at survey level. Some clones are missing from TCRdb's copy, which holds only in-frame ones; the method was immunoSEQ multiplex PCR. Of 20,000 to 30,000 clones listed, 85% were seen once; the top ten hold 8% to 10%. The germline V gene encodes CDR1 SEHNR and CDR2 FQNEAQ (reference sequence). This CDR3 is 12 amino acids long. Trimming removed 8 bases at V and 2 bases at J, with 9 bases between. The chain joins TRBV7-9 to TRBJ1-2, with D tentatively TRBD1 (5 bases). The sequencing used unsorted PBMCs, collected 2.3 years after starting antiretroviral therapy. The TCR originated in a man aged 35 to 55 with HIV. The CDR3 DNA sequence: TGTGCCAGCCCTGAGGGGAACTATGGCTACACCTTC. Protein sequence: CASPEGNYGYTF.